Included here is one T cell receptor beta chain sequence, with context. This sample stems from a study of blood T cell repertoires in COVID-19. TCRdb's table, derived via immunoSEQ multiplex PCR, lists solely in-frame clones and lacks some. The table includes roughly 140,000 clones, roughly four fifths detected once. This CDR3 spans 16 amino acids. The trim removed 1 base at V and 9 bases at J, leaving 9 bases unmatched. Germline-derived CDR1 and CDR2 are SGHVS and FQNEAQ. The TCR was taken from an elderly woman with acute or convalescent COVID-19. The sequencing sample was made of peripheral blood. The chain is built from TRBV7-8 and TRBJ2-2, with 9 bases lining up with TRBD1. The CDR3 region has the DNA TGTGCCAGCAGCTTAGGAGGACAGGGGAAAGGCTGGGAGCTGTTTTTT. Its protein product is CASSLGGQGKGWELFF.